A selection of T cell receptor beta chains follows, all from one sample in a study of blood T cell repertoires in COVID-19. TCRdb's table, derived via immunoSEQ multiplex PCR, lists solely in-frame clones and lacks some. Of about 44,000 clones in the sample, around 75% are singletons; the top ten hold roughly two thirds. Material: peripheral blood. These receptors all stem from a man older than 75 with acute or convalescent COVID-19. CDR3s include the opening cysteine and the closing phenylalanine or tryptophan. The D gene is left open where the match is weak. Clone size is given for some rows only: seen once, a few or many times, or a class if the clone is expanded.

j_gene | abundance | d_gene | v_gene | CDR3aa | CDR3nt
TRBJ2-7 | few | TRBD1 | TRBV27 | CASSWTGGASYEQYF | TGTGCCAGCAGTTGGACAGGGGGGGCGTCCTACGAGCAGTACTTC
TRBJ1-2 | NA | NA | TRBV28 | CASSFAVTGYTF | TGTGCCAGCAGTTTCGCGGTCACTGGCTACACCTTC
TRBJ2-7 | once | TRBD2 | TRBV14 | CASSQDMGLAGVHEQYF | TGTGCCAGCAGCCAAGATATGGGGCTAGCGGGAGTTCACGAGCAGTACTTC
TRBJ1-6 | NA | TRBD1 | TRBV6-5 | CASSYSNRGNSPLHF | TGTGCCAGCAGTTACTCGAACAGGGGGAACTCACCCCTCCACTTT
TRBJ2-3 | once | NA | TRBV24-1 | CATSDFRGGGLNTQYF | TGTGCCACCAGTGATTTCCGAGGGGGCGGACTAAATACGCAGTATTTT
TRBJ1-2 | NA | NA | TRBV28 | CASSKERNYGYTF | TGTGCCAGCAGTAAGGAGAGAAACTATGGCTACACCTTC
TRBJ2-3 | NA | TRBD2 | TRBV30 | CAWSVLRLAGRASTDTQYF | TGTGCCTGGAGTGTACTTCGGCTAGCGGGGAGGGCTAGCACAGATACGCAGTATTTT
TRBJ2-1 | NA | NA | TRBV7-9 | CASSLPGASSYNEQFF | TGTGCCAGCAGCCTCCCAGGGGCTAGCTCCTACAATGAGCAGTTCTTC
TRBJ2-7 | NA | NA | TRBV28 | CASSFGQGYEQYF | TGTGCCAGCAGTTTTGGGCAGGGGTACGAGCAGTACTTC
TRBJ2-3 | few | TRBD2 | TRBV7-7 | CASSLGLAGTDTQYF | TGTGCTAGCAGCTTAGGACTAGCGGGCACAGATACGCAGTATTTT
TRBJ2-7 | NA | NA | TRBV6-1 | CASSEAGAHEQYF | TGTGCCAGCAGTGAAGCGGGGGCGCATGAGCAGTACTTC
TRBJ2-1 | NA | NA | TRBV6-5 | CASSYERKQFF | TGTGCCAGCAGCTATGAGAGAAAGCAGTTCTTC
TRBJ2-1 | few | TRBD2 | TRBV11-2 | CASRGLAGGNEQFF | TGTGCCAGCAGAGGTCTAGCGGGGGGCAATGAGCAGTTCTTC
TRBJ1-5 | NA | TRBD1 | TRBV6-1 | CASSEGTGVSQPQHF | TGTGCCAGCAGTGAAGGGACAGGGGTAAGTCAGCCCCAGCATTTT
TRBJ2-5 | NA | NA | TRBV5-5 | CASSSPKMYQETQYF | TGTGCCAGCAGCTCGCCTAAAATGTACCAAGAGACCCAGTACTTC
TRBJ2-6 | NA | TRBD1 | TRBV5-8 | CASSIQGQGFSGANVLTF | TGTGCCAGCAGCATCCAGGGACAGGGCTTCTCTGGGGCCAACGTCCTGACTTTC
TRBJ1-3 | NA | TRBD1 | TRBV25-1 | CASSGTGTGAGNTIYF | TGTGCCAGCAGTGGAACCGGGACAGGGGCCGGAAACACCATATATTTT
TRBJ2-7 | NA | NA | TRBV7-2 | CASSFSDSSYEQYF | TGTGCCAGCAGCTTTTCGGACAGTTCCTACGAGCAGTACTTC
TRBJ1-1 | NA | NA | TRBV5-5 | CASNFWRANTEAFF | TGTGCCAGCAATTTTTGGAGGGCGAACACTGAAGCTTTCTTT
TRBJ1-2 | few | NA | TRBV28 | CASNPRGGNGYTF | TGTGCCAGCAACCCTAGGGGGGGGAACGGCTACACCTTC
TRBJ1-6 | NA | TRBD1 | TRBV30 | CAWSVLGTASSPLHF | TGTGCCTGGAGTGTACTTGGGACAGCAAGTTCCCCCCTCCACTTT
TRBJ2-7 | NA | TRBD2 | TRBV7-8 | CASSFRLAGGNEQYF | TGTGCCAGCAGCTTTCGACTAGCGGGAGGGAACGAGCAGTACTTC
TRBJ2-7 | NA | NA | TRBV24-1 | CATSDSGLPYEQYF | TGTGCCACCAGTGATTCAGGCTTACCCTACGAGCAGTACTTC
TRBJ2-6 | NA | NA | TRBV18 | CASSPGLPGSGANVLTF | TGTGCCAGCTCACCAGGACTCCCTGGCTCTGGGGCCAACGTCCTGACTTTC
TRBJ2-3 | few | NA | TRBV3-1/TRBV3-2 | CASSRLGGPADTQYF | TGTGCCAGCAGCCGCTTAGGGGGACCCGCAGATACGCAGTATTTT
TRBJ1-2 | few | NA | TRBV7-8 | CASSLDDRTYGYTF | TGTGCCAGCAGCTTAGATGACAGGACTTATGGCTACACCTTC
TRBJ2-5 | NA | TRBD2 | TRBV30 | CAWNAGGFVETQYF | TGTGCCTGGAATGCGGGGGGCTTTGTAGAGACCCAGTACTTC
TRBJ2-1 | NA | TRBD2 | TRBV18 | CASSPSFASGVGEQFF | TGTGCCAGCTCACCTTCTTTTGCTAGCGGAGTGGGTGAGCAGTTCTTC
TRBJ1-6 | NA | NA | TRBV7-2 | CASRRRGNSPLHF | TGTGCCAGCCGCCGTCGGGGGAATTCACCCCTCCACTTT
TRBJ2-1 | NA | TRBD2 | TRBV6-6 | CASSPGASGRNEQFF | TGTGCCAGCAGTCCCGGGGCTAGCGGGAGGAATGAGCAGTTCTTC
TRBJ2-7 | NA | NA | TRBV19 | CASSIRGTPYEQYF | TGTGCCAGTAGTATCCGCGGGACCCCCTACGAGCAGTACTTC
TRBJ2-5 | NA | NA | TRBV21-1 | CASSNPLEGAEPQETQYF | TGTGCCAGCAGCAACCCCCTAGAGGGAGCGGAGCCCCAAGAGACCCAGTACTTC
TRBJ2-7 | many | NA | TRBV3-1/TRBV3-2 | CASSHPGNEQYF | TGTGCCAGCAGCCATCCCGGGAACGAGCAGTACTTC
TRBJ2-7 | NA | TRBD2 | TRBV7-9 | CASSYGTTEQYF | TGTGCCAGCAGCTATGGGACTACCGAGCAGTACTTC
TRBJ2-4 | once | NA | TRBV6-2/TRBV6-3 | CASSYAQAGTIQYF | TGTGCCAGCAGTTATGCACAGGCGGGGACCATTCAGTACTTC
TRBJ1-5 | NA | TRBD1 | TRBV19 | CASSPTGQSINQPQHF | TGTGCCAGTAGTCCAACGGGACAGAGTATTAATCAGCCCCAGCATTTT
TRBJ2-1 | NA | TRBD2 | TRBV19 | CASSLLWAGASYNEQFF | TGTGCCAGTAGTCTCTTGTGGGCGGGAGCCTCCTACAATGAGCAGTTCTTC
TRBJ2-1 | NA | NA | TRBV7-8 | CASSLTVPATEQFF | TGTGCCAGCAGCTTAACGGTCCCCGCTACTGAGCAGTTCTTC
TRBJ1-1 | few | NA | TRBV30 | CAWSFPTGSFTEAFF | TGTGCCTGGAGTTTTCCTACAGGGAGTTTTACTGAAGCTTTCTTT
TRBJ2-2 | NA | TRBD2 | TRBV6-5 | CASSYLAGGAGELFF | TGTGCCAGCAGTTATTTAGCGGGAGGAGCCGGGGAGCTGTTTTTT
TRBJ2-7 | NA | TRBD1 | TRBV28 | CASRGQRLGYEQYF | TGTGCCAGCAGGGGACAGCGCCTAGGGTACGAGCAGTACTTC
TRBJ2-5 | NA | TRBD2 | TRBV4-2 | CASSQGRTGGVGETQYF | TGTGCCAGCAGCCAAGGGCGGACCGGGGGGGTTGGAGAGACCCAGTACTTC
TRBJ2-1 | once | NA | TRBV7-3 | CASSLGWLGMENEQFF | TGTGCCAGCAGCCTCGGTTGGCTAGGCATGGAAAATGAGCAGTTCTTC
TRBJ2-7 | NA | TRBD2 | TRBV5-5 | CASSLGLAVSYEQYF | TGTGCCAGCAGCTTAGGGCTAGCGGTCTCCTACGAGCAGTACTTC
TRBJ2-5 | NA | TRBD2 | TRBV4-2 | CASSQDISGRETQYF | TGTGCCAGCAGCCAAGATATTAGCGGGAGAGAGACCCAGTACTTC
TRBJ1-1 | NA | TRBD1 | TRBV7-3 | CASSLDASGGSEAFF | TGTGCCAGCAGCCTCGATGCGTCAGGGGGCAGTGAAGCTTTCTTT
TRBJ2-1 | many | NA | TRBV7-3 | CASSYLTYGEQFF | TGTGCCAGCAGCTATTTAACGTACGGTGAGCAGTTCTTC
TRBJ2-7 | NA | TRBD2 | TRBV18 | CASSTGGGDYEQYF | TGTGCCAGCTCCACCGGGGGAGGGGACTACGAGCAGTACTTC
TRBJ2-3 | NA | NA | TRBV15 | CATSRDIGGPTDTQYF | TGTGCCACCAGCAGAGATATTGGCGGGCCCACAGATACGCAGTATTTT
TRBJ2-3 | NA | NA | TRBV4-1 | CASSQWRSEDTQYF | TGCGCCAGCAGCCAATGGCGGTCCGAAGATACGCAGTATTTT
TRBJ1-4 | NA | NA | TRBV19 | CASSPGRAFGEKLFF | TGTGCCAGTAGTCCTGGGAGGGCCTTTGGGGAAAAACTGTTTTTT
TRBJ2-7 | few | TRBD1 | TRBV13 | CASSLRQGLSSYEQYF | TGTGCCAGCAGCCTAAGACAGGGATTAAGCTCCTACGAGCAGTACTTC
TRBJ2-1 | NA | TRBD2 | TRBV5-5 | CASSEGLPRSEQFF | TGTGCCAGCAGCGAGGGACTACCCAGGAGTGAGCAGTTCTTC
TRBJ1-1 | NA | TRBD1 | TRBV6-5 | CASSYLGTGGTEAFF | TGTGCCAGCAGTTACCTTGGGACAGGCGGGACTGAAGCTTTCTTT